A single TCR beta chain is shown here with its context. The record originates from a study of cytomegalovirus exposure and HLA in healthy donors. It was with 60 Vbeta and 13 Jbeta primers that the PCR ran. Assay: immunoSEQ multiplex PCR; the TCRdb copy retains only in-frame clones and omits some. In the table there are 99,000 or so clones, about three quarters of which are singletons. V was clipped by 4 bases and J by 6 bases; unmatched bases: 6. This CDR3 spans 14 amino acids. Germline V gene sequence: CDR1 SNHLY, CDR2 FYNNEI. This sequence joins TRBV2 and TRBJ1-5, with 7 bases aligning to TRBD1. Input material: PBMCs. The clonotype originates from a male donor in good health and CMV-seronegative. CDR3 coding DNA: TGTGCCAGCAGTGGACAGGGTTCGGGTCAGCCCCAGCATTTT. Translation gives CASSGQGSGQPQHF.